What follows are 18 T cell receptor beta chains derived from one specimen sequenced in a study of identical twins. MiXCR, applied by TCRdb to the 5' RACE reads, yields one record per CDR3 protein. Of under 350,000 distinct CDR3 sequences in the sample, roughly 10% are singletons; the top ten hold 6% to 8.5%. This sample also belongs to another study, concerning yellow fever vaccine responses in identical twins.

The sample consisted of CD8+ T cells sorted from blood. The origin of the receptors is a woman between 18 and 29 years old in good health.

In the case of this clonotype: A read error is possible here, since a much larger clone lies one base away. The V and J genes are TRBV7-8 and TRBJ2-1; D might be TRBD2 (5 bases). In germline, CDR1 is SGHVS, CDR2 FQNEAQ. The CDR3 covers 15 residues. V lost 3 bases, J lost 4 bases, and 13 bases lay in between. In DNA form, the CDR3 reads TGTGCCAGCAGCTTCGCGGCTAGCAGATACAATGAGCAGTTCTTC. As protein: CASSFAASRYNEQFF. Together with reference TRBV7-8 and TRBJ2-1, the CDR3 gives the full variable domain: GAGVSQSPRYKVAKRGQDVALRCDPISGHVSLFWYQQALGQGPEFLTYFQNEAQLDKSGLPSDRFFAERPEGSVSTLKIQRTQQEDSAVYLCASSFAASRYNEQFFGPGTRLTVL.

This clonotype was counted only a few times. This chain links TRBV6-1 with TRBJ2-1; D unclear. From germline, CDR1 is MNHNS and CDR2 SASEGT. Trimming took 9 bases from V and 1 from J, leaving 16 bases between them. CDR3 length: 15 amino acids. The CDR3 nucleotides are TGTGCCAGTTATTCCTCGGCCCTTTCCTACAATGAGCAGTTCTTC. Translating it yields CASYSSALSYNEQFF.

This clonotype came up a few times. This rearrangement joins TRBV29-1 to TRBJ2-7, with D perhaps matching TRBD2 (6 bases). The CDR3 covers 13 residues. Deletions cut 2 bases from V and 10 bases from J, with 18 bases between. Germline V gene data show CDR1 as SQVTM and CDR2 as ANQGSEA. This chain's CDR3 is CSVELEGWGEQYF. The CDR3 DNA sequence: TGCAGCGTTGAATTAGAGGGCTGGGGGGAACAGTACTTC.

J is TRBJ2-1 and V is TRBV20-1, with 9 bases that match TRBD2. CDR3 length: 16 amino acids. Per germline, CDR1 DFQATT and CDR2 SNEGSKA (reference sequence). Germline trimming cut 1 base from V and 6 bases from J; bases unmatched to any gene: 10. The CDR3 reads CSARGLAAEGGNEQFF. The CDR3, as DNA: TGCAGTGCTAGAGGACTAGCGGCCGAGGGGGGCAATGAGCAGTTCTTC.

There are a few counts of this clonotype. The chain combines TRBV6-5 with TRBJ2-1, with 10 positions matching TRBD2. The trim removed 0 bases at V and 4 bases at J, leaving 12 bases unmatched. Germline V gene data show CDR1 as MNHEY and CDR2 as SVGAGI. The CDR3 length is 19 residues. CDR3 amino acids: CASSYSDPLAGGHYNEQFF. The CDR3 DNA reads TGTGCCAGCAGTTACTCGGACCCTTTAGCGGGGGGCCATTACAATGAGCAGTTCTTC.

This clonotype appeared many times. The rearrangement joins TRBV27 to TRBJ2-1; no reliable D call. V was pared by 2 bases and J by 8 bases, with 10 bases between. The CDR3 consists of 13 residues. Germline assignment: CDR1 MNHEY and CDR2 SMNVEV (reference sequence). CDR3 DNA sequence: TGTGCCAGCAGTTTAAATTACCGCCATGAGCAGTTCTTC. It yields the protein CASSLNYRHEQFF.

V usage is TRBV6-1 and J usage is TRBJ2-1; perhaps TRBD2 as D (6 bases). CDR1 is MNHNS and CDR2 is SASEGT in the germline V gene. V was clipped by 6 bases and J by 2 bases, with 14 bases between them. The CDR3 contains 15 residues. The DNA for the CDR3 is TGTGCCAGCAGCACCTACGGGGGTACCTACAATGAGCAGTTCTTC. Amino acids: CASSTYGGTYNEQFF.

This clonotype came up many times. The V gene is TRBV29-1, the J gene TRBJ2-3; D is perhaps TRBD1 (6 bases). The CDR3 totals 16 residues. Trimming removed 3 bases from V and 3 bases from J, with 19 bases in between. Germline assignment: CDR1 SQVTM and CDR2 ANQGSEA. CDR3 in amino acids: CSVDRGTSFLTDTQYF. In DNA, the CDR3 is TGCAGCGTTGATAGGGGGACCTCTTTTTTAACAGATACGCAGTATTTT.

This clonotype was seen more than once but under ten times. The chain couples TRBV12-3 or TRBV12-4 to TRBJ2-3; the match to TRBD2 covers 8 bases. The V segment lost 4 bases and the J segment 1 base; nucleotides outside the gene matches: 4. CDR3 length: 15 amino acids. The chain's CDR3 is CASSSRAGGTDTQYF. The CDR3 DNA follows: TGTGCCAGCAGTTCCCGAGCGGGAGGCACAGATACGCAGTATTTT.

This clonotype was counted between two and nine times. This chain links TRBV12-3 or TRBV12-4 with TRBJ2-1, with a tentative D call TRBD2 (5 bases). The length of the CDR3 is 12 residues. Trimming cost V 4 bases and J 8 bases, with 9 bases left between them. The CDR3 DNA is TGTGCCAGCAGTTCCCTAGCCGATGAGCAGTTCTTC. Its translation is CASSSLADEQFF.

There are many counts of this clonotype. The chain recombines TRBV4-3 with TRBJ2-7; either TRBD1 or TRBD2 may fit D (5 bases each). This CDR3 has 16 residues. With 5 bases removed from V and 3 bases from J, the gap between germline ends came to 20 bases. Germline V gene lookup returns CDR1 LGHNA and CDR2 YSLEER. CDR3 amino acids: CASSSEVGAGYYEQYF. CDR3 bases: TGCGCCAGCAGCTCAGAGGTTGGGGCGGGTTACTACGAGCAGTACTTC.

V and J are TRBV20-1 and TRBJ2-1; D unresolved. Trimming removed 1 base from V and 10 bases from J, with 8 bases in between. CDR3 length: 11 amino acids. Germline values: CDR1 DFQATT, CDR2 SNEGSKA (reference sequence). This CDR3 is CSARASSEQFF. In DNA form, the CDR3 reads TGCAGTGCTAGAGCTAGTAGCGAGCAGTTCTTC.

This clonotype was seen more than once but under ten times. This sequence joins TRBV20-1 and TRBJ2-1; 11 bases are a match to TRBD2. CDR3 size: 15 residues. After removal of 6 bases from V and 3 bases from J, the junction contained 7 bases not matched to a gene. Germline CDR1 is DFQATT and CDR2 is SNEGSKA (reference sequence). CDR3 in amino acids: CSAAPGTSGYNEQFF. CDR3 DNA sequence: TGCAGTGCCGCCCCCGGGACTAGCGGCTACAATGAGCAGTTCTTC.

The J gene is TRBJ2-5, the V gene TRBV14; 9 nucleotides line up with TRBD2. V lost 1 base, J lost 3 bases, and 6 bases stayed unmatched. The CDR3 consists of 16 residues. Germline CDR1 SGHDN, CDR2 FVKESK. CDR3 nucleotides: TGTGCCAGCAGCCAAGGTTCTAGCGGGGCCAAAGAGACCCAGTACTTC. It specifies CASSQGSSGAKETQYF.

To note about this clonotype: Just one base apart from a much larger clone, this may be a read error. The chain employs TRBV7-9 and TRBJ2-7, with D uncertain. The CDR3 is made up of 12 amino acids. The germline CDR1 and CDR2 sequences are SEHNR and FQNEAQ (reference sequence). In nucleotides, the CDR3 is TGTACCAGCAGCTTAGGTCTCTACGAGCAGTACTTC. It yields the protein CTSSLGLYEQYF. Based on the CDR3 plus reference TRBV7-9 and TRBJ2-7, the full variable domain is DTGVSQNPRHKITKRGQNVTFRCDPISEHNRLYWYRQTLGQGPEFLTYFQNEAQLEKSRLLSDRFSAERPKGSFSTLEIQRTEQGDSAMYLCTSSLGLYEQYFGPGTRLTVT.

Only a few counts were recorded for this clonotype. This rearrangement joins TRBV5-1 to TRBJ2-1, with 10 bases matching TRBD1. Germline V gene data show CDR1 as SGHRS and CDR2 as YFSETQ. The CDR3 has 15 amino acids. J was trimmed by 7 bases and V by 5 bases; bases with no gene match: 9. For the CDR3, the DNA is TGCGCCAGCAGGCCGGACAGGGGGTTGCGGAATGAGCAGTTCTTC. Residues: CASRPDRGLRNEQFF.

This clonotype was recorded at least ten times. The V and J genes are TRBV6-6 and TRBJ1-6; TRBD1 is a possible D gene (6 bases). Per the germline V gene, CDR1 is MNHNY and CDR2 is SVGAGI (reference sequence). Trimming removed 4 bases from V and 0 bases from J, with 10 bases in between. The length of the CDR3 is 16 residues. DNA of the CDR3: TGTGCCAGCAGTTCTGACAGGAGCTCCTATAATTCACCCCTCCACTTT. Its translation: CASSSDRSSYNSPLHF.

CDR3 in DNA: TGTGCCAGCAGCGAGTTCGGTACCTACGAGCAGTACTTC. As protein: CASSEFGTYEQYF. This rearrangement joins TRBV9 to TRBJ2-7; the D is unclear. CDR1 and CDR2 from the germline V gene are SGDLS and YYNGEE. The CDR3 contains 13 residues. V dropped 3 bases and J dropped 2 bases, with 9 bases sitting between them.